The 15 T cell receptor beta chains in this list originate from one sample, sequenced in a study of CD8 T cells in acute hepatitis C reinfection. Time point specified: naive CD8 control sorted from an acute-time-point sample. Generated by immunoSEQ multiplex PCR, the TCRdb table keeps only in-frame clones and is missing some. The sample has 38,000 or so clones; about 87% are singletons. Sequenced material: naive CD8+ T cells from PBMCs. The source of these receptors is a young man with chronic hepatitis C.

The sample holds one count of this clone. The chain is built from TRBV11-2 and TRBJ2-5; a weak D match, TRBD1 (5 bases). CDR1 is SGHAT and CDR2 is FQNNGV in the germline V gene. The CDR3 loop spans 15 amino acids. Trimming shortened V by 0 bases and J by 0 bases, and 8 bases separated the two germline ends. CDR3 DNA sequence: TGTGCCAGCAGCTTAGAGTGGGGCTACCAAGAGACCCAGTACTTC. Its translation is CASSLEWGYQETQYF.

The CDR3 DNA is TGTGCCAGCAGTTTAACGGGGGCAGGCAATGAGCAGTTCTTC. Encoded protein: CASSLTGAGNEQFF. This chain links TRBV27 with TRBJ2-1; D may match TRBD1 or TRBD2 (6 bases each). V dropped 2 bases and J dropped 6 bases, with 11 bases sitting between them. Germline values: CDR1 MNHEY, CDR2 SMNVEV (reference sequence). This CDR3 has 14 amino acids.

The V and J genes are TRBV10-2 and TRBJ1-3, with D unresolved. The germline V and J ends were trimmed by 0 bases and 3 bases, with 3 bases remaining between them. This CDR3 has 13 amino acids. Germline-derived CDR1 and CDR2 are WSHSY and SAAADI. The CDR3 coding sequence is TGCGCCAGCAGTGAGTCGGGTGGAAACACCATATATTTT. Its protein is CASSESGGNTIYF.

Concerning this clone itself: One end of the junction varies from germline; a read error may be responsible. CDR3 sequence: CASSPQRGGRETQYF. CDR3 in DNA: TGTGCTAGCAGCCCTCAGCGGGGGGGCCGGGAGACCCAGTACTTC. This rearrangement joins TRBV7-7 to TRBJ2-5; 10 bases line up with TRBD2. The CDR3 contains 15 residues. Germline V CDR1 and CDR2: SSHAT, FNYEAQ (reference sequence).

V usage is TRBV9 and J usage is TRBJ2-3, with unresolved D. Trimming stripped 3 bases from V and 2 bases from J, with 7 bases between. From germline, CDR1 is SGDLS and CDR2 YYNGEE. The CDR3 is made up of 13 amino acids. The CDR3 nucleotides read TGTGCCAGCAGCGAGTGGGTCACAGATACGCAGTATTTT. Translating it yields CASSEWVTDTQYF.

The genes are TRBV28 and TRBJ2-1, with 7 nucleotides matching TRBD2. The J segment lost 4 bases and the V segment lost 4 bases, leaving 7 bases of the junction unmatched. CDR1 MDHEN and CDR2 SYDVKM come from the germline V gene. This CDR3 has 15 amino acids. This CDR3 reads CASSYSGLPYNEQFF. CDR3 in DNA: TGTGCCAGCAGTTATAGCGGGTTGCCTTACAATGAGCAGTTCTTC.

The chain uses TRBV7-2 and TRBJ2-2; tentative D call: TRBD2 (5 bases). The V end was cut by 0 bases, the J end by 5 bases, with 7 bases between. CDR1 is SGHTA, CDR2 FQGNSA, per germline. CDR3 size: 14 residues. CDR3 coding DNA: TGTGCCAGCAGCTTAGCCCGGGGTACCGGGGAGCTGTTTTTT. This sequence encodes CASSLARGTGELFF.

The CDR3 here is CARSLVLGSGNTIYF. For the CDR3, the DNA is TGTGCCAGAAGCTTGGTCTTGGGGTCTGGAAACACCATATATTTT. This chain joins TRBV5-3 and TRBJ1-3; the D is unclear. TRBV5-3 is an ORF, with its function uncertain. Trimming removed 0 bases from V and 1 base from J, with 8 bases in between. The CDR3 has 15 amino acids.

J is TRBJ2-7 and V is TRBV4-1; 9 positions agree with TRBD1. CDR3 size: 14 residues. V dropped 6 bases and J dropped 4; count of bases not matched to a gene: 7. CDR1 MGHRA and CDR2 YSYEKL come from the germline V gene. The CDR3 spells CASSYTGGGYEQYF. The CDR3 DNA sequence: TGCGCCAGCAGTTACACAGGGGGCGGTTACGAGCAGTACTTC.

J is TRBJ2-3 and V is TRBV5-4; D gene uncertain. Germline CDR1 SGHNT, CDR2 YYREEE (reference sequence). V lost 6 bases and J lost 0, with 8 bases in between. There are 13 residues in the CDR3. This chain's CDR3 is CASNGGSTDTQYF. Here the CDR3 DNA reads TGTGCCAGCAATGGCGGTAGCACAGATACGCAGTATTTT.

The chain is built from TRBV27 and TRBJ1-4, with D uncertain. Germline V gene data show CDR1 as MNHEY and CDR2 as SMNVEV (reference sequence). Deletions cut 7 bases from V and 5 bases from J, with 5 bases between. The CDR3 covers 11 residues. The chain's CDR3 is CASMRNEKLFF. CDR3 sequence (DNA): TGTGCCAGCATGAGGAATGAAAAACTGTTTTTT.

This chain joins TRBV9 and TRBJ2-1; D remains unclear. The germline V gene encodes CDR1 SGDLS and CDR2 YYNGEE. Trimming pared 3 bases from V and 6 bases from J, leaving 10 bases between. The length of the CDR3 is 13 residues. The CDR3 region is CASSATTGNEQFF. The CDR3 nucleotides are TGTGCCAGCAGCGCGACGACTGGCAATGAGCAGTTCTTC.

The rearrangement uses TRBV7-8 and TRBJ1-2; tentatively, D is TRBD1 (5 bases). The CDR3 covers 12 residues. Trimming took off 3 bases at V and 6 bases at J, with 8 bases between the two ends. Germline V gene sequence: CDR1 SGHVS, CDR2 FQNEAQ. The CDR3: CASSFQGDGYTF. The CDR3 coding sequence is TGTGCCAGCAGCTTCCAGGGAGATGGCTACACCTTC.

The gene calls are TRBV7-9 and TRBJ2-7, with D perhaps TRBD2 (6 bases). The CDR3 totals 15 residues. Germline CDR1 is SEHNR and CDR2 is FQNEAQ (reference sequence). The V end was cut by 0 bases, the J end by 7 bases, with 16 bases between. CDR3 coding DNA: TGTGCCAGCAGCTTAGCGCGGGACCGAACGAGGGAGCAGTACTTC. The encoded protein is CASSLARDRTREQYF.

The chain has TRBV5-6 and TRBJ1-2; 8 bases fit TRBD1. The CDR3 contains 15 residues. J was trimmed by 2 bases and V by 4 bases; bases with no gene match: 7. Germline V gene data show CDR1 as SGHDT and CDR2 as YYEEEE. The CDR3: CASSVGQGGNYGYTF. CDR3 nucleotide sequence: TGTGCCAGCAGCGTTGGACAGGGAGGGAACTATGGCTACACCTTC.